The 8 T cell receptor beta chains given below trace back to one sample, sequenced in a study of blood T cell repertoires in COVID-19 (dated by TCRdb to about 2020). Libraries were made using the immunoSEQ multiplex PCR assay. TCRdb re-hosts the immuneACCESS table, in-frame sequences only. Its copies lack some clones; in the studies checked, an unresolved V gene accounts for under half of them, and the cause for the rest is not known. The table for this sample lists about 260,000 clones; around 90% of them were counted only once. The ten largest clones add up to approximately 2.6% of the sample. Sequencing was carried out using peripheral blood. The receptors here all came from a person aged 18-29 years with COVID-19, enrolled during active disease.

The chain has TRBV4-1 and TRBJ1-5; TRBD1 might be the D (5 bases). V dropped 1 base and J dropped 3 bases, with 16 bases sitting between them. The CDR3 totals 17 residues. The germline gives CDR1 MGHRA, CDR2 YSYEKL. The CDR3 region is CASSQVYRQGINQPQHF. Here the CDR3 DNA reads TGCGCCAGCAGCCAAGTCTATCGTCAGGGTATCAATCAGCCCCAGCATTTT.

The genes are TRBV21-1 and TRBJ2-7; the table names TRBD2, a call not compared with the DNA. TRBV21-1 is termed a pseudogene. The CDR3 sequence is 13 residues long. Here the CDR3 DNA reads TGTGCCTCCCTCGTTGGGACTAGCGGTGAGCAGTACTTC. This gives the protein CASLVGTSGEQYF.

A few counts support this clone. CDR3 nucleotides: TGTGCCAGCAGTCTACTTACTAGCGACCACTACGAGCAGTACTTC. This translates into CASSLLTSDHYEQYF. The chain carries TRBV6-2 or TRBV6-3 and TRBJ2-7, with 7 bases identical to TRBD2. The CDR3 spans 15 residues. Germline V gene lookup returns CDR1 MNHEY and CDR2 SVGEGT. Trimming removed 5 bases from V and 3 bases from J; junction bases left unmatched: 10.

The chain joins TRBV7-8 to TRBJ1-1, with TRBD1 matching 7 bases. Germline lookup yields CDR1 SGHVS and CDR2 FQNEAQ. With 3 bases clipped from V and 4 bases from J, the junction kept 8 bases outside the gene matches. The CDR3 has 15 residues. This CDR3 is CASSLGDSGFTEAFF. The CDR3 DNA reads TGTGCCAGCAGCTTGGGGGACAGCGGGTTCACTGAAGCTTTCTTT.

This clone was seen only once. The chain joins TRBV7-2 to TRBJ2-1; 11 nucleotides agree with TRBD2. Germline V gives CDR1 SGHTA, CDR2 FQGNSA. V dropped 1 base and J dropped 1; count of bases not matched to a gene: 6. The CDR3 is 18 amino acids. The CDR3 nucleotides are TGTGCCAGCAGCTTAGGACTAGCGGGAAGGGGGTCCTACAATGAGCAGTTCTTC. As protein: CASSLGLAGRGSYNEQFF.

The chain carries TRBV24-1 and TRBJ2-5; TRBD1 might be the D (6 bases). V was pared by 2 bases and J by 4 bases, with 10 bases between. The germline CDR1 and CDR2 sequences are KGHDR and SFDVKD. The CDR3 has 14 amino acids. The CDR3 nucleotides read TGTGCCACCAGTGATTCAGGGGACCCAGAGACCCAGTACTTC. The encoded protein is CATSDSGDPETQYF.

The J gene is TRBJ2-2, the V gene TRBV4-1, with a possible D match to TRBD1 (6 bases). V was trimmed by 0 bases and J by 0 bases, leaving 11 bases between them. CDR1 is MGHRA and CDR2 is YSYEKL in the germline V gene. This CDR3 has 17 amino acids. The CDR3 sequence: CASSQEGDTANTGELFF. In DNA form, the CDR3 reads TGCGCCAGCAGCCAAGAGGGGGACACTGCGAACACCGGGGAGCTGTTTTTT.

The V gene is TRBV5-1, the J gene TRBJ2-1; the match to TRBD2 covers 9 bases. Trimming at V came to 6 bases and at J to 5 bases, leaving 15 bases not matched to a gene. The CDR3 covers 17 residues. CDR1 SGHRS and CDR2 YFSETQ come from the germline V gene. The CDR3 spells CASIRNGLAMINNEQFF. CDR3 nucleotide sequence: TGCGCCAGCATCCGAAATGGACTAGCGATGATCAACAATGAGCAGTTCTTC.